Below are 30 T cell receptor beta chains sequenced from a single sample in a study of blood T cell repertoires in COVID-19. Clones were read by immunoSEQ multiplex PCR, and TCRdb kept only the in-frame ones, dropping some. The sample holds 200,000 or so clones, about 84% seen once. Sequencing was done on a sample of peripheral blood. Source of these receptors: a woman aged 25-40 years with acute or convalescent COVID-19.

This chain connects TRBV18 to TRBJ1-4; D not certain. V lost 3 bases and J 4 bases, leaving 9 bases between the germline ends. The CDR3 loop spans 14 amino acids. CDR1 and CDR2 from the germline V gene are KGHSH and LQKENI. CDR3 loop: CASSPIAYNEKLFF. The CDR3 DNA is TGTGCCAGCTCACCGATAGCCTATAATGAAAAACTGTTTTTT.

This rearrangement joins TRBV27 to TRBJ2-3, with 8 bases fitting TRBD2. Per germline, CDR1 MNHEY and CDR2 SMNVEV (reference sequence). Trimming took 3 bases from V and 2 from J; bases not matched to a gene: 4. The CDR3 is 15 residues long. The CDR3 coding sequence is TGTGCCAGCAGTTTCGGGGGACTAGACACAGATACGCAGTATTTT. It translates to CASSFGGLDTDTQYF.

The chain joins TRBV12-2 to TRBJ1-1. TRBV12-2 represents a pseudogene. CDR3 length equals 12 residues. The CDR3 sequence: CASRGSSGEAFF. CDR3 sequence (DNA): TGTGCAAGTCGCGGGTCCTCCGGAGAGGCTTTCTTT.

The chain's CDR3 is CASSLSSRGPQFYGYTF. CDR3 nucleotides: TGTGCCAGCAGCTTATCCTCCAGGGGGCCTCAATTCTATGGCTACACCTTC. V is TRBV7-6 and J is TRBJ1-2; 8 bases are shared with TRBD1. CDR1 SGHVS and CDR2 FNYEAQ come from the germline V gene. This CDR3 is built from 17 residues. The V and J ends lost 2 bases and 4 bases, in that order; junction bases with no gene match: 12.

CDR3 nucleotide sequence: TGTGCCAGCAGTGGTGACAGGGGTGGGCGAGGGTATAATTCACCCCTCCACTTT. This sequence encodes CASSGDRGGRGYNSPLHF. The rearrangement uses TRBV6-1 and TRBJ1-6; TRBD1 agrees at 8 bases. The CDR3 has 18 residues. V was clipped by 4 bases and J by 4 bases; unmatched bases: 12. CDR1 is MNHNS, CDR2 SASEGT, per germline.

The chain employs TRBV27 and TRBJ1-2, with 7 bases that match TRBD1. Per the germline V gene, CDR1 is MNHEY and CDR2 is SMNVEV (reference sequence). The length of the CDR3 is 12 residues. The ends lost 5 bases at V and 9 bases at J; junction bases unmatched: 6. The CDR3 protein is CASSETGVSYTF. Here the CDR3 DNA reads TGTGCCAGCAGTGAAACAGGGGTTAGCTACACCTTC.

The V and J genes are TRBV7-9 and TRBJ1-6, with D possibly being TRBD1 (5 bases). The ends were cut back, 3 bases at V and 8 bases at J, with 11 bases in the middle. The CDR3 sequence is 14 residues long. The germline V gene has CDR1 SEHNR and CDR2 FQNEAQ (reference sequence). CDR3 loop: CASSLPGLYSPLHF. CDR3 bases: TGTGCCAGCAGCTTGCCAGGGCTCTATTCACCCCTCCACTTT.

This clone was counted only a few times. The chain employs TRBV5-1 and TRBJ2-3; weak D call: TRBD1 (5 bases). Trimming took 0 bases from V and 2 from J, leaving 10 bases between them. The CDR3 extends over 15 amino acids. Germline CDR1 and CDR2: SGHRS and YFSETQ. CDR3 protein: CASSLAGHPTDTQYF. In DNA, the CDR3 is TGCGCCAGCAGCTTGGCAGGGCATCCCACAGATACGCAGTATTTT.

The genes are TRBV2 and TRBJ2-5; 10 bases match TRBD2. V shed 2 bases and J 6 bases; nucleotides not matched to a gene: 12. From germline, CDR1 is SNHLY and CDR2 FYNNEI. The CDR3 covers 17 residues. The CDR3 region has the DNA TGTGCCAGCAGTGAAATTAGTGGGACTAGCGACCGGCAGACCCAGTACTTC. Its protein is CASSEISGTSDRQTQYF. The full variable domain, completed using reference TRBV2 and TRBJ2-5, is EPEVTQTPSHQVTQMGQEVILRCVPISNHLYFYWYRQILGQKVEFLVSFYNNEISEKSEIFDDQFSVERPDGSNFTLKIRSTKLEDSAMYFCASSEISGTSDRQTQYFGPGTRLLVL.

J is TRBJ2-3 and V is TRBV9, with D tentatively TRBD1 (5 bases). Germline V gene sequence: CDR1 SGDLS, CDR2 YYNGEE. Trimming took off 0 bases at V and 0 bases at J, with 8 bases between the two ends. This CDR3 has 15 amino acids. The CDR3 sequence: CASSVVKGSTDTQYF. CDR3 in DNA: TGTGCCAGCAGCGTAGTAAAGGGGAGCACAGATACGCAGTATTTT.

V and J are TRBV21-1 and TRBJ2-1; TRBD1 was called by the table and not checked on the DNA. TRBV21-1 is a documented pseudogene. CDR3 length: 18 amino acids. The CDR3 loop is CASSLRKHRGRGTNEQFF. For the CDR3, the DNA is TGTGCCAGCAGCTTACGAAAACACAGGGGGCGAGGTACCAATGAGCAGTTCTTC.

The chain combines TRBV11-1 with TRBJ2-2; 7 bases fit TRBD1. This CDR3 is built from 15 residues. With 2 bases clipped from V and 4 bases from J, the junction kept 4 bases outside the gene matches. Germline CDR1 and CDR2: SGHAT and FQDESV (reference sequence). The CDR3: CASSLTGVTTGELFF. DNA for the CDR3: TGTGCCAGCAGCTTAACAGGGGTAACCACCGGGGAGCTGTTTTTT. Full variable domain (remainder filled in from reference TRBV11-1 and TRBJ2-2): EAEVAQSPRYKITEKSQAVAFWCDPISGHATLYWYRQILGQGPELLVQFQDESVVDDSQLPKDRFSAERLKGVDSTLKIQPAELGDSAMYLCASSLTGVTTGELFFGEGSRLTVL.

This chain uses TRBV29-1 with TRBJ2-7; 10 positions match TRBD1. Germline V lookup: CDR1 SQVTM, CDR2 ANQGSEA. The CDR3 has 16 amino acids. Trimming removed 4 bases from V and 3 bases from J; junction bases left unmatched: 12. The chain's CDR3 is CSVAPKGTGDIYEQYF. CDR3 nucleotides: TGCAGCGTTGCGCCAAAGGGGACAGGGGATATCTACGAGCAGTACTTC.

J is TRBJ2-3 and V is TRBV4-2; 8 bases map to TRBD2. Looked up from germline, CDR1 is LGHNA and CDR2 is YNFKEQ. V dropped 0 bases and J dropped 4; count of bases not matched to a gene: 6. This CDR3 has 16 amino acids. The CDR3 nucleotides read TGTGCCAGCAGCCAAGATCACAGCGGGGGAGCAGATACGCAGTATTTT. Amino acids: CASSQDHSGGADTQYF.

The J gene is TRBJ1-1, the V gene TRBV6-6; 9 nucleotides match TRBD1. Losses at the gene ends were 11 bases for V and 3 bases for J; bases not matched to a gene: 13. The CDR3 is made up of 15 amino acids. CDR1 is MNHNY, CDR2 SVGAGI, per germline (reference sequence). The CDR3 bases are TGTGCCGCAACAGGGGGCGCGGGCCCCTACACTGAAGCTTTCTTT. Protein product: CAATGGAGPYTEAFF.

The V gene is TRBV27, the J gene TRBJ1-3; unclear D gene. V dropped 4 bases and J dropped 1 base, with 17 bases sitting between them. Germline loops: CDR1 MNHEY, CDR2 SMNVEV (reference sequence). The CDR3 consists of 17 residues. In DNA form, the CDR3 reads TGTGCCAGCAGTTCTCGAACGGGGAAATTTTCTGGAAACACCATATATTTT. It specifies CASSSRTGKFSGNTIYF.

V gene TRBV19 combines with J gene TRBJ1-5; TRBD1 agrees at 9 bases. CDR1 and CDR2 (germline): LNHDA, SQIVND (reference sequence). After removal of 6 bases from V and 6 bases from J, the junction contained 9 bases not matched to a gene. The CDR3 extends over 15 amino acids. The CDR3 nucleotides are TGTGCCAGTAGCACGGGACAGGGTTATAGTCAGCCCCAGCATTTT. Its protein is CASSTGQGYSQPQHF.

The rearrangement uses TRBV11-2 and TRBJ1-1; D remains ambiguous. The length of the CDR3 is 16 residues. The germline gives CDR1 SGHAT, CDR2 FQNNGV. V lost 2 bases and J 5 bases, leaving 18 bases between the germline ends. The CDR3 is CASSLIVSGRATEAFF. The CDR3 DNA follows: TGTGCCAGCAGCTTAATTGTATCGGGGAGAGCGACTGAAGCTTTCTTT.

V gene TRBV5-1 combines with J gene TRBJ1-1; D remains ambiguous. In germline, CDR1 is SGHRS, CDR2 YFSETQ. V was trimmed by 4 bases and J by 5 bases, leaving 18 bases between them. CDR3 length: 15 amino acids. The CDR3 nucleotides read TGCGCCAGCAGCGTGGAACGGAGCTCTGGGACTGAAGCTTTCTTT. Amino acid sequence: CASSVERSSGTEAFF.

V and J are TRBV3-1 (or the pseudogene TRBV3-2) and TRBJ2-1; possible D gene TRBD1, 6 bases. The CDR3 is made up of 13 amino acids. Deletions cut 6 bases from V and 5 bases from J, with 11 bases between. Germline V lookup: CDR1 LGHDT, CDR2 YNNKEL (reference sequence). The CDR3 spells CASRYRDNNEQFF. CDR3 sequence (DNA): TGTGCCAGCAGATACCGGGACAACAATGAGCAGTTCTTC.

This clone showed up just a few times. The V and J genes are TRBV11-2 and TRBJ1-2; 10 bases map to TRBD1. This CDR3 has 19 amino acids. CDR1 and CDR2 from the germline V gene are SGHAT and FQNNGV. Germline trimming cut 3 bases from V and 5 bases from J; bases unmatched to any gene: 18. CDR3 region: CASSLGPPGQGRGLYGYTF. The CDR3 nucleotides are TGTGCCAGCAGCTTGGGGCCCCCGGGACAGGGGCGCGGCCTATATGGCTACACCTTC. The full variable domain, with the rest looked up from reference TRBV11-2 and TRBJ1-2, is EAGVAQSPRYKIIEKRQSVAFWCNPISGHATLYWYQQILGQGPKLLIQFQNNGVVDDSQLPKDRFSAERLKGVDSTLKIQPAKLEDSAVYLCASSLGPPGQGRGLYGYTFGSGTRLTVV.

This chain uses TRBV19 with TRBJ1-6; TRBD1 aligns across 10 bases. Germline-derived CDR1 and CDR2 are LNHDA and SQIVND (reference sequence). This CDR3 has 14 residues. J gave up 6 bases and V 8 bases, and 4 bases lay outside the gene matches. The CDR3 DNA reads as TGTGCCAGTCAGACAGGGGGCACTAATTCACCCCTCCACTTT. Translating gives CASQTGGTNSPLHF.

The rearrangement uses TRBV5-1 and TRBJ1-1; TRBD1 aligns across 8 bases. Losses at the gene ends were 4 bases for V and 2 bases for J; bases not matched to a gene: 13. This CDR3 comprises 17 residues. The germline V gene has CDR1 SGHRS and CDR2 YFSETQ. The CDR3 coding sequence is TGCGCCAGCAGCCCGTACAGACAGGGGAGGACAAACACTGAAGCTTTCTTT. Protein product: CASSPYRQGRTNTEAFF.

The rearrangement uses TRBV5-1 and TRBJ1-2; 8 positions agree with TRBD1. Germline V CDR1 and CDR2: SGHRS, YFSETQ. J lost 8 bases, V lost 4 bases, and 10 bases had no gene match. The CDR3 contains 14 residues. CDR3 region: CASSPGTGSFGYTF. The CDR3 DNA reads as TGCGCCAGCAGCCCAGGGACAGGATCCTTCGGCTACACCTTC.

This clone was counted once. This chain joins TRBV19 and TRBJ2-1; 9 positions match TRBD2. The V and J ends lost 5 bases and 5 bases, in that order; junction bases with no gene match: 4. The CDR3 has 14 residues. Germline V gene sequence: CDR1 LNHDA, CDR2 SQIVND (reference sequence). The CDR3 protein is CASSGLAGHNEQFF. Written as DNA, the CDR3 is TGTGCCAGTAGTGGGCTAGCGGGGCACAATGAGCAGTTCTTC.

The J gene is TRBJ1-2, the V gene TRBV28; possible D gene TRBD1, 5 bases. This CDR3 contains 15 residues. V lost 4 bases and J 6 bases, leaving 18 bases between the germline ends. In germline, CDR1 is MDHEN, CDR2 SYDVKM. CDR3 loop: CASSSPTQIQDGYTF. The CDR3, as DNA: TGTGCCAGCAGTTCACCAACCCAGATACAGGATGGCTACACCTTC.

CDR3: CASSQEQDRESGYTF. In DNA, the CDR3 is TGTGCCAGCAGCCAAGAACAGGACAGGGAGAGTGGCTACACCTTC. The chain recombines TRBV4-2 with TRBJ1-2, with TRBD1 identical over 8 bases. Trimming cost V 0 bases and J 7 bases; bases outside gene matches: 7. The CDR3 has 15 residues. Germline V gene sequence: CDR1 LGHNA, CDR2 YNFKEQ.

Note on this clone: Other DNA sequences from this sample encode an identical CDR3 as well. This chain joins TRBV5-1 and TRBJ2-1, with 8 bases fitting TRBD2. Germline CDR1 SGHRS, CDR2 YFSETQ. The CDR3 loop spans 16 amino acids. V was clipped by 1 base and J by 0 bases; unmatched bases: 3. The chain's CDR3 is CASSLSGGSSYNEQFF. The CDR3 DNA reads TGCGCCAGCAGCTTGAGCGGGGGAAGCTCCTACAATGAGCAGTTCTTC. The whole variable domain, remainder taken from reference TRBV5-1 and TRBJ2-1, is KAGVTQTPRYLIKTRGQQVTLSCSPISGHRSVSWYQQTPGQGLQFLFEYFSETQRNKGNFPGRFSGRQFSNSRSEMNVSTLELGDSALYLCASSLSGGSSYNEQFFGPGTRLTVL.

V is TRBV6-2 or TRBV6-3 and J is TRBJ2-5, with D perhaps matching TRBD1 (6 bases). The CDR3 length is 18 residues. The germline gives CDR1 MNHEY, CDR2 SVGEGT. Trimming pared 2 bases from V and 2 bases from J, leaving 21 bases between. The CDR3 sequence: CASSYPSAGRGHQETQYF. CDR3 nucleotides: TGTGCCAGCAGTTACCCGAGTGCGGGCAGGGGCCATCAAGAGACCCAGTACTTC.

J is TRBJ2-2 and V is TRBV30; perhaps TRBD2 as D (6 bases). Trimming shortened V by 2 bases and J by 4 bases, and 26 bases separated the two germline ends. There are 19 residues in the CDR3. CDR1 GTSNPN and CDR2 SVGIG come from the germline V gene (reference sequence). DNA of the CDR3: TGTGCCTGGAGTTCCAGAGCCCAGACTCACCCGGAGGGCACCGGGGAGCTGTTTTTT. Translated, it gives CAWSSRAQTHPEGTGELFF.